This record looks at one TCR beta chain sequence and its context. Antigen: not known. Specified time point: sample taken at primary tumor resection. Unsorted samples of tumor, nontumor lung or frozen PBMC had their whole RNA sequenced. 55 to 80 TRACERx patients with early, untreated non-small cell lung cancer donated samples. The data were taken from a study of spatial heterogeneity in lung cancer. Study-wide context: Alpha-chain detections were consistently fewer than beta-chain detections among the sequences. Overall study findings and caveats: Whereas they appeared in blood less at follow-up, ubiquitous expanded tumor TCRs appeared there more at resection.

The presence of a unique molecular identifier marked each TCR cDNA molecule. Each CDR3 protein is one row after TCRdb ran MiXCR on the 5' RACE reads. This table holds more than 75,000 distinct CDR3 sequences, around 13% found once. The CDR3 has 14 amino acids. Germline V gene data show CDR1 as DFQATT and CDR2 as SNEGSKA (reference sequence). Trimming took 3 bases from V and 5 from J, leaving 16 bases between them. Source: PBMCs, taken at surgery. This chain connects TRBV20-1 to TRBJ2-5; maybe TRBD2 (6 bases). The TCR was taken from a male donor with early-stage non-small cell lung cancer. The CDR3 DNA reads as TGCAGTGCTAGTATGGGGGGTAATAGGGAGACCCAGTACTTC. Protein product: CSASMGGNRETQYF.